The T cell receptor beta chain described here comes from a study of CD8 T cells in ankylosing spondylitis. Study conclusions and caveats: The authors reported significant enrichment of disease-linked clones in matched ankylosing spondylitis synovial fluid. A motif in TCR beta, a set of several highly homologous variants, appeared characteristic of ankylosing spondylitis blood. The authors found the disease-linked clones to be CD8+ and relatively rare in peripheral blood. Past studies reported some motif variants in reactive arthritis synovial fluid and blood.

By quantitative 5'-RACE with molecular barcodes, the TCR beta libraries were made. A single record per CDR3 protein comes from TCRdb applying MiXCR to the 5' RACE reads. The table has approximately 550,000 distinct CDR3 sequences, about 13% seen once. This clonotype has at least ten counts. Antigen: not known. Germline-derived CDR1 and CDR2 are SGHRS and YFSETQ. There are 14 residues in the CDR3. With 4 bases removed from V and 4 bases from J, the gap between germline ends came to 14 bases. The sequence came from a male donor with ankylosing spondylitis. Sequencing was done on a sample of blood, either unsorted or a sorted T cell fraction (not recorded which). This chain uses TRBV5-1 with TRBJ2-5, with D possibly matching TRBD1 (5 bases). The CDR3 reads CASSPEGVGETQYF. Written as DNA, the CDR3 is TGCGCCAGCAGCCCCGAAGGGGTCGGAGAGACCCAGTACTTC.